This entry lists 27 T cell receptor beta chains sequenced from one sample in a study of CD4 T cells in relation to SARS-CoV-2 and coronaviruses. The table came from immunoSEQ multiplex PCR; TCRdb's copy has only in-frame clones and leaves some out. The table shows about 29,000 clones, with more than 70% occurring only once. Before the COVID-19 pandemic, during about 2011-2019, CD4+ T cells were taken from unexposed donors. The cells were cultured for roughly 11 days before CD4+ T cells were isolated. Their target antigens are unknown. The sequenced sample consisted of CD4+ T cells from PBMCs, cultured in vitro. These receptor sequences come from a human donor in good health.

The CDR3 reads CASSEALRQPQHF. The CDR3 region has the DNA TGTGCCAGCAGTGAAGCGCTTCGACAGCCCCAGCATTTT. This chain links TRBV6-1 with TRBJ1-5; D ambiguous. The CDR3 extends over 13 amino acids. CDR1 is MNHNS and CDR2 is SASEGT in the germline V gene. V was pared by 0 bases and J by 7 bases, with 7 bases between.

The V and J genes are TRBV6-5 and TRBJ1-3, with a weak D call TRBD1 (6 bases). The CDR3 runs to 16 residues. Germline V lookup: CDR1 MNHEY, CDR2 SVGAGI. V was clipped by 4 bases and J by 3 bases, with 16 bases between them. The CDR3 is CASSLQGIIGGNTIYF. In DNA form, the CDR3 reads TGTGCCAGCAGTTTACAGGGAATCATAGGTGGAAACACCATATATTTT.

The gene calls are TRBV6-2 or TRBV6-3 and TRBJ2-2; tentative D call: TRBD1 (5 bases). CDR3 length: 16 amino acids. The germline CDR1 and CDR2 sequences are MNHEY and SVGEGT. V was shortened by 2 bases and J by 4 bases, with 14 bases between the two germline ends. This CDR3 reads CASSYPSGRATGELFF. For the CDR3, the DNA is TGTGCCAGCAGTTACCCCTCTGGCAGGGCCACCGGGGAGCTGTTTTTT.

With regard to this clone: A junction end diverges from the germline sequence, so it may reflect a read error. CDR3 DNA: TGTGCCAGCTCCGGTCCTGGGACCAACGTCCTGACTTTC. Its translation: CASSGPGTNVLTF. The chain recombines TRBV18 with TRBJ2-6; no clear D gene. Germline V CDR1 and CDR2: KGHSH, LQKENI. The CDR3 totals 13 residues. Supplemented by reference TRBV18 and TRBJ2-6, the full variable domain reads NAGVMQNPRHLVRRRGQEARLRCSPMKGHSHVYWYRQLPEEGLKFMVYLQKENIIDESGMPKERFSAEFPKEGPSILRIQQVVRGDSAAYFCASSGPGTNVLTFGAGSRLTVL.

This clone has a single count. This chain connects TRBV11-2 to TRBJ2-5, with D possibly TRBD2 on 5 matching bases. Trimming pared 4 bases from V and 7 bases from J, leaving 16 bases between. This CDR3 is built from 14 residues. Per germline, CDR1 SGHAT and CDR2 FQNNGV. CDR3 DNA sequence: TGTGCCAGCAGCTCAGCGGATCCCGGTTCGACCCAGTACTTC. This codes for CASSSADPGSTQYF.

This clone was detected only a few times. This chain joins TRBV6-2 or TRBV6-3 and TRBJ1-4; perhaps TRBD1 as D (5 bases). Germline CDR1 is MNHEY and CDR2 is SVGEGT. This CDR3 comprises 16 residues. V was shortened by 0 bases and J by 3 bases, with 11 bases between the two germline ends. The CDR3 loop is CASSYSAGEANEKLFF. The CDR3 DNA is TGTGCCAGCAGTTACTCGGCGGGGGAAGCTAATGAAAAACTGTTTTTT.

The gene calls are TRBV7-9 and TRBJ1-2; D call uncertain. CDR1 and CDR2 (germline): SEHNR, FQNEAQ (reference sequence). CDR3 size: 14 residues. Trimming cost V 5 bases and J 0 bases, with 10 bases left between them. CDR3 in amino acids: CASSLRTANYGYTF. The CDR3 DNA reads TGTGCCAGCAGCCTCCGGACGGCTAACTATGGCTACACCTTC.

The chain employs TRBV3-1 (or the pseudogene TRBV3-2) and TRBJ2-3; 11 bases fit TRBD2. The CDR3 is 18 residues long. After removal of 5 bases from V and 5 bases from J, the junction contained 15 bases not matched to a gene. Germline lookup yields CDR1 LGHDT and CDR2 YNNKEL (reference sequence). In nucleotides, the CDR3 is TGTGCCAGCAGCGTGTCTTCTAGCGGGGGGCCTCGGGGAGATACGCAGTATTTT. Protein product: CASSVSSSGGPRGDTQYF.

The chain carries TRBV6-2 or TRBV6-3 and TRBJ2-2; 9 bases agree with TRBD1. Germline values: CDR1 MNHEY, CDR2 SVGEGT. V trimming: 0 bases; J trimming: 5 bases; junction bases outside the gene matches: 4. CDR3 length equals 16 residues. CDR3 loop: CASSYSWTGATGELFF. The CDR3 nucleotides read TGTGCCAGCAGTTACTCATGGACAGGGGCGACCGGGGAGCTGTTTTTT.

This clone was observed a handful of times. The J gene is TRBJ2-7, the V gene TRBV7-3; D ambiguous. Germline-derived CDR1 and CDR2 are SGHTA and FQGTGA. Between the trimmed V and J ends, which lost 1 base and 4 bases, there was a span of 11 bases. The CDR3 totals 14 residues. The CDR3 DNA follows: TGTGCCAGCAGCTTAAGTCCCCGAAGTTACGAGCAGTACTTC. It specifies CASSLSPRSYEQYF.

The chain carries TRBV9 and TRBJ2-1; D uncertain. V was cut by 0 bases and J by 6 bases, with 13 bases left in between. Germline V gene data show CDR1 as SGDLS and CDR2 as YYNGEE. The CDR3 length is 15 residues. The CDR3 bases are TGTGCCAGCAGCGTAGCTACAGATTTCATCAATGAGCAGTTCTTC. Translating it yields CASSVATDFINEQFF.

The chain is built from TRBV6-2 or TRBV6-3 and TRBJ2-7; 10 bases are shared with TRBD2. The CDR3 extends over 16 amino acids. Germline V gene sequence: CDR1 MNHEY, CDR2 SVGEGT. V dropped 0 bases and J dropped 2; count of bases not matched to a gene: 4. CDR3 residues: CASSYSGLAGAYEQYF. CDR3 DNA: TGTGCCAGCAGTTACTCGGGTCTAGCGGGAGCCTACGAGCAGTACTTC.

The chain links TRBV5-1 to TRBJ1-2; no clear D. Germline-derived CDR1 and CDR2 are SGHRS and YFSETQ. V was cut by 6 bases and J by 0 bases, with 12 bases left in between. This CDR3 has 14 amino acids. The CDR3: CASTQDGSNYGYTF. CDR3 nucleotides: TGCGCCAGCACCCAGGACGGATCTAACTATGGCTACACCTTC.

The CDR3, as DNA: TGTGCCAGCACCCCCTGGAGTCAGAGCACAGATACGCAGTATTTT. The encoded protein is CASTPWSQSTDTQYF. The chain carries TRBV7-2 and TRBJ2-3; unclear D gene. Germline CDR1 reads SGHTA; CDR2 reads FQGNSA. The CDR3 has 15 amino acids. The V end was cut by 7 bases, the J end by 0 bases, with 14 bases between.

The chain employs TRBV6-2 or TRBV6-3 and TRBJ1-2, with D unresolved. CDR3 size: 15 residues. V was trimmed by 2 bases and J by 0 bases, leaving 10 bases between them. Per the germline V gene, CDR1 is MNHEY and CDR2 is SVGEGT. This chain's CDR3 is CASSYKQPANYGYTF. CDR3 nucleotides: TGTGCCAGCAGTTACAAGCAGCCCGCTAACTATGGCTACACCTTC.

CDR3 region: CASSSGFHPSTDTQYF. The CDR3 region has the DNA TGTGCCAGCAGTTCGGGTTTCCACCCCAGCACAGATACGCAGTATTTT. The chain recombines TRBV6-2 or TRBV6-3 with TRBJ2-3; D uncertain. Germline assignment: CDR1 MNHEY and CDR2 SVGEGT. V was cut by 4 bases and J by 0 bases, with 14 bases left in between. The CDR3 has 16 residues.

The J gene is TRBJ2-7, the V gene TRBV28, with 7 bases identical to TRBD2. The CDR3 runs to 17 residues. V dropped 2 bases and J dropped 2; count of bases not matched to a gene: 12. CDR1 and CDR2 (germline): MDHEN, SYDVKM. This CDR3 reads CASSLGKWGGTTYEQYF. The CDR3 region has the DNA TGTGCCAGCAGTTTAGGAAAATGGGGGGGGACTACCTACGAGCAGTACTTC.

The CDR3 here is CASSPPSTGNTIYF. CDR3 sequence (DNA): TGTGCCAGCTCACCACCAAGCACCGGAAACACCATATATTTT. This rearrangement joins TRBV18 to TRBJ1-3; D unresolved. V lost 0 bases to trimming and J lost 4 bases, with 7 bases between them. Germline CDR1 and CDR2: KGHSH and LQKENI. This CDR3 comprises 14 residues.

CDR3 protein: CASSLSGSGTDTQYF. The CDR3 DNA follows: TGTGCCAGCAGCTTATCGGGGTCCGGGACAGATACGCAGTATTTT. This chain connects TRBV7-2 to TRBJ2-3; D perhaps matches TRBD2 (5 bases). The CDR3 runs 15 residues. Trimming removed 2 bases at V and 3 bases at J, with 12 bases between. Germline assignment: CDR1 SGHTA and CDR2 FQGNSA.

This chain joins TRBV19 and TRBJ1-6, with TRBD1 matching over 7 bases. The germline CDR1 and CDR2 sequences are LNHDA and SQIVND (reference sequence). This CDR3 is 16 amino acids long. V trimming: 6 bases; J trimming: 2 bases; junction bases outside the gene matches: 7. This chain's CDR3 is CASRSDRVTYNSPLHF. The CDR3 DNA reads TGTGCCAGTAGAAGCGACAGGGTGACCTATAATTCACCCCTCCACTTT.

This clone was counted once. The CDR3, as DNA: TGTGCCAGCAGCTTTCTTCCGGGATATTCGGACGAGCAGTACTTC. Protein: CASSFLPGYSDEQYF. This chain connects TRBV7-8 to TRBJ2-7; D perhaps matches TRBD2 (5 bases). Trimming removed 3 bases from V and 5 bases from J, with 17 bases in between. This CDR3 has 15 amino acids. In germline, CDR1 is SGHVS, CDR2 FQNEAQ. Looking up the rest from reference TRBV7-8 and TRBJ2-7 gives the full variable domain: GAGVSQSPRYKVAKRGQDVALRCDPISGHVSLFWYQQALGQGPEFLTYFQNEAQLDKSGLPSDRFFAERPEGSVSTLKIQRTQQEDSAVYLCASSFLPGYSDEQYFGPGTRLTVT.

This clone was detected only once. This rearrangement joins TRBV6-2 or TRBV6-3 to TRBJ1-2; TRBD1 agrees at 7 bases. The CDR3 covers 15 residues. Germline loops: CDR1 MNHEY, CDR2 SVGEGT. Unmatched junction bases numbered 7, after V lost 3 bases and J lost 3 bases. The CDR3, as DNA: TGTGCCAGCAGTTATTGGGACAGTGCCTACTATGGCTACACCTTC. As protein: CASSYWDSAYYGYTF.

This chain uses TRBV4-3 with TRBJ2-7; D is perhaps TRBD1 or TRBD2 (6 bases each). The V gene lost 0 bases and the J gene lost 4 bases, with 10 bases spanning the gap. Germline loops: CDR1 LGHNA, CDR2 YSLEER. The CDR3 runs to 14 residues. The CDR3 spells CASSQDLGGYEQYF. DNA of the CDR3: TGCGCCAGCAGCCAAGATCTAGGGGGGTACGAGCAGTACTTC.

V and J are TRBV12-2 and TRBJ2-7; TRBD2, the table's D call, lacks a check against the DNA. TRBV12-2 is labeled a pseudogene. The CDR3 has 12 residues. As DNA, the CDR3 is TGTGCAAGTCGCTTAGTTCGGGAAGAGCAGTACTTC. This translates into CASRLVREEQYF.

CDR3 sequence (DNA): TGTGCCAGCAGCCGGACTGAGGCTTCAGATGGCTACACCTTC. Translated: CASSRTEASDGYTF. This chain joins TRBV6-2 or TRBV6-3 and TRBJ1-2; D uncertain. The ends were cut back, 6 bases at V and 6 bases at J, with 17 bases in the middle. CDR3 length: 14 residues. Germline assignment: CDR1 MNHEY and CDR2 SVGEGT.

The genes are TRBV18 and TRBJ2-7, with D maybe TRBD1 (6 bases). In germline, CDR1 is KGHSH, CDR2 LQKENI. V lost 1 base, J lost 3 bases, and 16 bases lay in between. The CDR3 is 16 amino acids. As DNA, the CDR3 is TGTGCCAGCTCACCACTGGACAGTGCCAAGGGCTACGAGCAGTACTTC. It codes for CASSPLDSAKGYEQYF. The full variable domain, with the rest looked up from reference TRBV18 and TRBJ2-7, is NAGVMQNPRHLVRRRGQEARLRCSPMKGHSHVYWYRQLPEEGLKFMVYLQKENIIDESGMPKERFSAEFPKEGPSILRIQQVVRGDSAAYFCASSPLDSAKGYEQYFGPGTRLTVT.

This clone was seen only a few times. The rearrangement links TRBV7-8 to TRBJ1-5, with D unresolved. CDR3 length equals 15 residues. The germline V gene has CDR1 SGHVS and CDR2 FQNEAQ. Trimming took off 5 bases at V and 6 bases at J, with 17 bases between the two ends. The CDR3 DNA follows: TGTGCCAGCAGCCAAGGAGAGGGTCGGATTCAGCCCCAGCATTTT. Translated, it gives CASSQGEGRIQPQHF.